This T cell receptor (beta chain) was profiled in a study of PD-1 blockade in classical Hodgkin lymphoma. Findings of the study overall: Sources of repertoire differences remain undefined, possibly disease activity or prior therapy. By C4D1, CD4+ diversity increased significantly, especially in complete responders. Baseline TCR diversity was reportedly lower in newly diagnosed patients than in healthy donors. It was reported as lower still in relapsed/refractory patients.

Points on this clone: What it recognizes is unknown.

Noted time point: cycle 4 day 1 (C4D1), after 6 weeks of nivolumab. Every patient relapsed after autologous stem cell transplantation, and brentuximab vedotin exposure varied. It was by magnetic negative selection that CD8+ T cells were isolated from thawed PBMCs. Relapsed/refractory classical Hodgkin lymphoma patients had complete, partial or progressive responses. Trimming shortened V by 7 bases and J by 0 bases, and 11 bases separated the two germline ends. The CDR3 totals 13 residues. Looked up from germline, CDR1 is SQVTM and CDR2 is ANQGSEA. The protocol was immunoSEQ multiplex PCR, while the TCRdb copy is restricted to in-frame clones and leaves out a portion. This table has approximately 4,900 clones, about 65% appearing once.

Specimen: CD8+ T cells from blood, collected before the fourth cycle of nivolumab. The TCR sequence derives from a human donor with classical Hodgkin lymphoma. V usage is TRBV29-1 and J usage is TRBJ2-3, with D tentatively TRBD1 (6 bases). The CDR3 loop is CSGITGSTDTQYF. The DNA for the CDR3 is TGCAGCGGAATAACAGGGAGCACAGATACGCAGTATTTT.